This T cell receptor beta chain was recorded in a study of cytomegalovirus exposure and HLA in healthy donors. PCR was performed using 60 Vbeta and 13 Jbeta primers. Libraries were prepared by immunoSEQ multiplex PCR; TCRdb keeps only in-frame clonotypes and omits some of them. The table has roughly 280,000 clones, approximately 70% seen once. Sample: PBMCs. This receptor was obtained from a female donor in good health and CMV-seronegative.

The CDR3 is CASSAGLAGGDSEQFF. CDR3 bases: TGCGCCAGCAGCGCGGGACTAGCGGGAGGGGATAGTGAGCAGTTCTTC. The chain combines TRBV5-1 with TRBJ2-1; TRBD2 matches 16 bases. The CDR3 is made up of 16 amino acids. Per germline, CDR1 SGHRS and CDR2 YFSETQ. V was clipped by 4 bases and J by 9 bases; unmatched bases: 7.